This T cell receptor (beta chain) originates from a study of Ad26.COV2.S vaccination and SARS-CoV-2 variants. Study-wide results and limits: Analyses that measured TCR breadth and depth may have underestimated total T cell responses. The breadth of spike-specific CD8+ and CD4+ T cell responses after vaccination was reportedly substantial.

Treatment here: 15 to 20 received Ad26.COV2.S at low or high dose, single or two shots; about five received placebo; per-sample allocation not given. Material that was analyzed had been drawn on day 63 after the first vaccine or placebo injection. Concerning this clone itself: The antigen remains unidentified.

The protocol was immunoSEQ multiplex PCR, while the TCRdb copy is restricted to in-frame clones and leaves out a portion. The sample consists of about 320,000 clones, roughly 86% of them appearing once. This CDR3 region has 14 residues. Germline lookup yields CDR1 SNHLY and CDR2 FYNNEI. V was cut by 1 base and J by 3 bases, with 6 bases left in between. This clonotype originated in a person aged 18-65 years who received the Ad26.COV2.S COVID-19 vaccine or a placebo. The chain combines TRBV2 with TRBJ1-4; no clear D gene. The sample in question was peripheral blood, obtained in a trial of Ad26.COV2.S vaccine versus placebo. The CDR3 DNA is TGTGCCAGCAGTGAAGGGCGCTCTAATGAAAAACTGTTTTTT. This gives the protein CASSEGRSNEKLFF.